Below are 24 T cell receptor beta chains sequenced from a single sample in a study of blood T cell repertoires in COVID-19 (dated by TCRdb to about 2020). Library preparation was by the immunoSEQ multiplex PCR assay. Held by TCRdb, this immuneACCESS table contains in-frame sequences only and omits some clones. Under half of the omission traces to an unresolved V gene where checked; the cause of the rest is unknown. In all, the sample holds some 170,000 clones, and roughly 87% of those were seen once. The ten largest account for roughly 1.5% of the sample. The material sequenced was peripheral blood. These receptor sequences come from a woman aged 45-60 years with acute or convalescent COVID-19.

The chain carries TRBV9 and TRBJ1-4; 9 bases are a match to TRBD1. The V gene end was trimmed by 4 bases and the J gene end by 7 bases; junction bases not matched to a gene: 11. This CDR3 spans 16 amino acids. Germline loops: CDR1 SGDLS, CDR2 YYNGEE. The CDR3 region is CASSPGTGSFTEKLFF. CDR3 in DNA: TGTGCCAGCAGCCCCGGGACAGGGAGTTTCACTGAAAAACTGTTTTTT.

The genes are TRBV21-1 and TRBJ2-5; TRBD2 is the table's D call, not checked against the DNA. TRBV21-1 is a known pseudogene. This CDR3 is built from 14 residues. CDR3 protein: CASSRDGTQETQYF. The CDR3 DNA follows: TGTGCCAGCAGCAGGGACGGGACTCAAGAGACCCAGTACTTC.

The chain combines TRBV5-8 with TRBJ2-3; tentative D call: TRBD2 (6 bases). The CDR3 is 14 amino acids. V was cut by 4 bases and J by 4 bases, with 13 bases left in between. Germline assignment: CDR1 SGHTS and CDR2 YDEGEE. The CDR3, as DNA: TGTGCCAGCAGCGCCTGGGGGGTCCCAGATACGCAGTATTTT. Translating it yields CASSAWGVPDTQYF.

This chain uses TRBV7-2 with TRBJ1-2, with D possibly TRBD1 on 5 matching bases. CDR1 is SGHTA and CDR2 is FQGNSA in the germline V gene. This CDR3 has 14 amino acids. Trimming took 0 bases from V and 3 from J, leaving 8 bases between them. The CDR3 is CASSLAGVDYGYTF. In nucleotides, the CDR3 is TGTGCCAGCAGCTTAGCAGGGGTTGACTATGGCTACACCTTC.

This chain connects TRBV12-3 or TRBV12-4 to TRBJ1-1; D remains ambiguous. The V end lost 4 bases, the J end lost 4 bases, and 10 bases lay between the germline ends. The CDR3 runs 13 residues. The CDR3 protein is CASSSLQITEAFF. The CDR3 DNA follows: TGTGCCAGCAGTTCACTACAAATCACTGAAGCTTTCTTT.

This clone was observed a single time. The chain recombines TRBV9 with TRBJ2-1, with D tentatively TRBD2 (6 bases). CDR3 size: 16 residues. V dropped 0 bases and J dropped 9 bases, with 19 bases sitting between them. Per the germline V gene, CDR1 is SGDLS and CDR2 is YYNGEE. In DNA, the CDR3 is TGTGCCAGCAGCGTAGTGGGGGGATTGGGTAAGGGTGAGCAGTTCTTC. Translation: CASSVVGGLGKGEQFF.

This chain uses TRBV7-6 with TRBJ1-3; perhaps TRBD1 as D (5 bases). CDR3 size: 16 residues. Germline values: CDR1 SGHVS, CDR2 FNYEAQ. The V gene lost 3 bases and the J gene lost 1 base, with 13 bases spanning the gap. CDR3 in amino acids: CASSFAGTGSGNTIYF. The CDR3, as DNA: TGTGCCAGCAGCTTCGCCGGGACTGGATCTGGAAACACCATATATTTT.

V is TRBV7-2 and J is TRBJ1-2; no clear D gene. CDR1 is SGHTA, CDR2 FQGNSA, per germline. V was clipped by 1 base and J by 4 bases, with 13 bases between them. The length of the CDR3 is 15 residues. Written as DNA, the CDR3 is TGTGCCAGCAGCTTAGGAGGAGCGGCGGGCTATGGCTACACCTTC. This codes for CASSLGGAAGYGYTF.

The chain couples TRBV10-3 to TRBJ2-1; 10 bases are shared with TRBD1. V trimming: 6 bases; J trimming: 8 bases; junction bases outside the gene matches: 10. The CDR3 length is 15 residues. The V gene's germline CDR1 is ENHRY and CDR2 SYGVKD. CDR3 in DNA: TGTGCCATCAGATCAACGGGACAGGGGAAAGATGAGCAGTTCTTC. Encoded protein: CAIRSTGQGKDEQFF.

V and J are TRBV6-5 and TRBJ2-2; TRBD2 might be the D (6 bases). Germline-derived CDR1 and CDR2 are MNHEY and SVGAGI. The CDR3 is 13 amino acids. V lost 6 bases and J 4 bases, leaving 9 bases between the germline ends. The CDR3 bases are TGTGCCAGCAGGGAGGGACCCACCGGGGAGCTGTTTTTT. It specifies CASREGPTGELFF.

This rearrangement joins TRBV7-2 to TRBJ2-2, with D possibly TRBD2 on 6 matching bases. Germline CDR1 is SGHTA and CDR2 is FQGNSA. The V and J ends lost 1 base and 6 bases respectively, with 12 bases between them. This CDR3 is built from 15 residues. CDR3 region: CASSLVGSGAGELFF. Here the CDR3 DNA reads TGTGCCAGCAGCTTAGTCGGGAGCGGCGCCGGGGAGCTGTTTTTT.

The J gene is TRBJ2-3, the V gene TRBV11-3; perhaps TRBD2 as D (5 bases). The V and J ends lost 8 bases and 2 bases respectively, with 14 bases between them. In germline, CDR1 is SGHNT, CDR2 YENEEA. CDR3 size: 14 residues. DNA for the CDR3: TGTGCCAGCGCCTCCGGGATTAACACAGATACGCAGTATTTT. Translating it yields CASASGINTDTQYF.

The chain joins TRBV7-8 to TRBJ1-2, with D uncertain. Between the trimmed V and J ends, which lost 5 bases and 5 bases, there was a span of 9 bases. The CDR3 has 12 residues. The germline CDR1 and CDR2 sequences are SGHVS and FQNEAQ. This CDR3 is CASSLGRYGYTF. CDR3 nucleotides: TGTGCCAGCAGCCTTGGTCGGTATGGCTACACCTTC.

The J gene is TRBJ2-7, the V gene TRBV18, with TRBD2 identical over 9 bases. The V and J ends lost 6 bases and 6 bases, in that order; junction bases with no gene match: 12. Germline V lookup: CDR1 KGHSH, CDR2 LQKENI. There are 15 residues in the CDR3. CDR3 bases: TGTGCCAGCTCCACGTCCGGGACTAGCCCCACCGAGCAGTACTTC. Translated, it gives CASSTSGTSPTEQYF.

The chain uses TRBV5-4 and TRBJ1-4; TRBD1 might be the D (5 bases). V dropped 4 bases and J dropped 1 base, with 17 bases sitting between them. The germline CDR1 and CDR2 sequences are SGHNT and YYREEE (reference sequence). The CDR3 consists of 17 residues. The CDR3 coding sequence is TGTGCCAGCAGCGCGGGGATCACAGGAAGAACTAATGAAAAACTGTTTTTT. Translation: CASSAGITGRTNEKLFF.

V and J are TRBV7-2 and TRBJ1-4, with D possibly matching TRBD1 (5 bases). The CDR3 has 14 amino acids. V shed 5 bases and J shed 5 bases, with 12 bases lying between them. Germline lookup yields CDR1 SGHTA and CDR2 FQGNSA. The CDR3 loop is CASSPGGSNEKLFF. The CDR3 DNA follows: TGTGCCAGCAGCCCGGGGGGAAGCAATGAAAAACTGTTTTTT.

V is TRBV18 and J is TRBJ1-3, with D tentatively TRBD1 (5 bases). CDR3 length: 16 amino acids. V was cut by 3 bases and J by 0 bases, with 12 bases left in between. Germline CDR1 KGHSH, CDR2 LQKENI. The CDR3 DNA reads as TGTGCCAGCTCACCCTCCCAGGGAATCTCTGGAAACACCATATATTTT. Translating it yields CASSPSQGISGNTIYF.

DNA of the CDR3: TGTGCCAGCAGTTTAGACACCTATGAAGCTTTCTTT. It codes for CASSLDTYEAFF. The chain links TRBV2 to TRBJ1-1, with D uncertain. The CDR3 is made up of 12 amino acids. V was shortened by 5 bases and J by 7 bases, with 11 bases between the two germline ends. Germline V gene lookup returns CDR1 SNHLY and CDR2 FYNNEI.

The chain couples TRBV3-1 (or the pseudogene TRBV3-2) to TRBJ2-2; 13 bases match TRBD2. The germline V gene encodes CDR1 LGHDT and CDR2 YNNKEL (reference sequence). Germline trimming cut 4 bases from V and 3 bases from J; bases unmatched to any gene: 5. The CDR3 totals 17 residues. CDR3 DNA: TGTGCCAGCAGCCGCGGACTAGCGGGAGTCGACACCGGGGAGCTGTTTTTT. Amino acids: CASSRGLAGVDTGELFF.

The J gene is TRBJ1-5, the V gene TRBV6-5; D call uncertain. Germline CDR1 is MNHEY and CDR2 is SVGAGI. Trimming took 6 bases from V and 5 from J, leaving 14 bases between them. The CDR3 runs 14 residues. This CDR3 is CASRPADLYQPQHF. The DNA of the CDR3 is TGTGCCAGCAGGCCCGCGGACTTATATCAGCCCCAGCATTTT.

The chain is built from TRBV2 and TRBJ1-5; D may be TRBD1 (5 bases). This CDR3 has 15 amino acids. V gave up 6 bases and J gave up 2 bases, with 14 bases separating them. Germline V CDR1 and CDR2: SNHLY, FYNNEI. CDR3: CASSQGAKGNQPQHF. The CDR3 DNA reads TGTGCCAGCAGCCAAGGGGCAAAAGGCAATCAGCCCCAGCATTTT.

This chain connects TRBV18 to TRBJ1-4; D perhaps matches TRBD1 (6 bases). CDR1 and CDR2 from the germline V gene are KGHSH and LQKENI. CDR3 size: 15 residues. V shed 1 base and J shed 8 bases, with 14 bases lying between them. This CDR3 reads CASSPQGVSNEKLFF. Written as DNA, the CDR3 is TGTGCCAGCTCACCACAGGGGGTTAGTAACGAAAAACTGTTTTTT. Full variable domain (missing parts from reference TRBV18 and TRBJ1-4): NAGVMQNPRHLVRRRGQEARLRCSPMKGHSHVYWYRQLPEEGLKFMVYLQKENIIDESGMPKERFSAEFPKEGPSILRIQQVVRGDSAAYFCASSPQGVSNEKLFFGSGTQLSVL.

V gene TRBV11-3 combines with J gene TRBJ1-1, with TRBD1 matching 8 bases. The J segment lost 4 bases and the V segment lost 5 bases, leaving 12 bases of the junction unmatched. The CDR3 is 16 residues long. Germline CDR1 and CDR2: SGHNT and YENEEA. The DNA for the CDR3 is TGTGCCAGCAGCACCGGGACAGGAAAAGACAGCACTGAAGCTTTCTTT. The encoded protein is CASSTGTGKDSTEAFF.

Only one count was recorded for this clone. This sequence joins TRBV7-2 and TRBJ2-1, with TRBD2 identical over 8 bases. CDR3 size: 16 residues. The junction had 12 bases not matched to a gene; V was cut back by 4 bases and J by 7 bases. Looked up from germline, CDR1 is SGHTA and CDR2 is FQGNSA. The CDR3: CASSSPSQRGRNEQFF. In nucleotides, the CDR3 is TGTGCCAGCAGCTCCCCTTCGCAGCGGGGGAGAAATGAGCAGTTCTTC.